These 26 T cell receptor beta chains originate from one sample sequenced in a study of beta chain features in type 1 diabetes. Reverse transcription of all isolated RNA meant that expressed TCRB transcripts were sequenced. Clones were sequenced by immunoSEQ multiplex PCR, and TCRdb holds only the in-frame ones, with some missing. The table records some 40,000 clones, around 48% of them present only once. The sample comprised central memory CD4+ T cells from blood. These receptor sequences come from a young woman in good health.

The chain couples TRBV5-1 to TRBJ2-1; unclear D gene. The CDR3 is made up of 17 amino acids. Per germline, CDR1 SGHRS and CDR2 YFSETQ. The ends were cut back, 1 base at V and 5 bases at J, with 19 bases in the middle. This CDR3 is CASSLLASTPLNNEQFF. CDR3 sequence (DNA): TGCGCCAGCAGCTTGCTGGCTAGTACCCCCCTTAACAATGAGCAGTTCTTC.

The chain has TRBV7-9 and TRBJ1-2, with no clear D. V lost 5 bases to trimming and J lost 8 bases, with 21 bases between them. The germline CDR1 and CDR2 sequences are SEHNR and FQNEAQ (reference sequence). There are 15 residues in the CDR3. For the CDR3, the DNA is TGTGCCAGCAGCGAGGTTGGGTCGGCTGTGGTCGGCTACACCTTC. Translation gives CASSEVGSAVVGYTF.

In this sample, this clone turned up a few times. V and J are TRBV29-1 and TRBJ2-3; the match to TRBD2 covers 13 bases. CDR3 length: 19 amino acids. In germline, CDR1 is SQVTM, CDR2 ANQGSEA. With V trimmed by 6 bases and J by 0 bases, 15 bases remained unmatched. The CDR3 is CSVDPGLAGLGPSTDTQYF. For the CDR3, the DNA is TGCAGCGTGGACCCGGGACTAGCGGGATTGGGACCTAGCACAGATACGCAGTATTTT.

The chain's CDR3 is CASSWTPSGGLASSYNEQFF. CDR3 coding DNA: TGCGCCAGCAGCTGGACCCCTAGCGGGGGACTTGCTAGCTCCTACAATGAGCAGTTCTTC. The V gene is TRBV5-1, the J gene TRBJ2-1; TRBD2 aligns across 10 bases. There are 20 residues in the CDR3. V trimming: 3 bases; J trimming: 0 bases; junction bases outside the gene matches: 15. CDR1 is SGHRS and CDR2 is YFSETQ in the germline V gene.

The chain recombines TRBV6-5 with TRBJ1-1; a possible D gene is TRBD1 (5 bases). V gave up 0 bases and J gave up 4 bases, with 12 bases separating them. The germline gives CDR1 MNHEY, CDR2 SVGAGI. This CDR3 is 15 amino acids long. CDR3 region: CASSYSGGVGTEAFF. The DNA for the CDR3 is TGTGCCAGCAGTTACTCGGGAGGGGTGGGCACTGAAGCTTTCTTT.

The rearrangement links TRBV7-3 to TRBJ2-2, with a possible D match to TRBD2 (6 bases). CDR1 is SGHTA, CDR2 FQGTGA, per germline. The CDR3 contains 14 residues. Trimming cost V 3 bases and J 1 base, with 6 bases left between them. This CDR3 reads CASSFSGNTGELFF. In nucleotides, the CDR3 is TGTGCCAGCAGCTTTAGCGGGAACACCGGGGAGCTGTTTTTT.

This chain connects TRBV19 to TRBJ2-7; TRBD2 matches at 15 bases. J gave up 0 bases and V 9 bases, and 3 bases lay outside the gene matches. Germline loops: CDR1 LNHDA, CDR2 SQIVND (reference sequence). There are 15 residues in the CDR3. CDR3 bases: TGTGCCAGCAGGACTAGCGGGAGGGCCTCCTACGAGCAGTACTTC. This encodes CASRTSGRASYEQYF.

The chain joins TRBV5-1 to TRBJ2-7, with 8 nucleotides matching TRBD1. The CDR3 length is 14 residues. Germline V gene lookup returns CDR1 SGHRS and CDR2 YFSETQ. The V gene end was trimmed by 7 bases and the J gene end by 2 bases; junction bases not matched to a gene: 8. The CDR3 coding sequence is TGCGCCAGCCACCGGGGACAGGACGCCTACGAGCAGTACTTC. It codes for CASHRGQDAYEQYF. The whole variable domain, filled in from reference TRBV5-1 and TRBJ2-7, reads KAGVTQTPRYLIKTRGQQVTLSCSPISGHRSVSWYQQTPGQGLQFLFEYFSETQRNKGNFPGRFSGRQFSNSRSEMNVSTLELGDSALYLCASHRGQDAYEQYFGPGTRLTVT.

The chain recombines TRBV25-1 with TRBJ2-7, with TRBD2 as a possible D gene (7 bases). Germline V gives CDR1 MGHDK, CDR2 SYGVNS. V was cut by 4 bases and J by 3 bases, with 13 bases left in between. The CDR3 sequence is 14 residues long. The CDR3 spells CASSAQGTNYEQYF. CDR3 sequence (DNA): TGTGCCAGCAGTGCGCAGGGGACTAACTACGAGCAGTACTTC.

The chain combines TRBV5-6 with TRBJ1-1; tentatively, D is TRBD1 (6 bases). V lost 0 bases and J 0 bases, leaving 6 bases between the germline ends. CDR3 length equals 14 residues. Germline V gives CDR1 SGHDT, CDR2 YYEEEE. This CDR3 reads CASSLGTVNTEAFF. Written as DNA, the CDR3 is TGTGCCAGCAGCTTGGGGACAGTGAACACTGAAGCTTTCTTT.

The J gene is TRBJ1-6, the V gene TRBV4-1, with D perhaps TRBD1 (6 bases). CDR1 is MGHRA, CDR2 YSYEKL, per germline. V was cut by 2 bases and J by 0 bases, with 14 bases left in between. There are 18 residues in the CDR3. CDR3 coding DNA: TGCGCCAGCAGCCAATATTGGGCAGGGGACTCCTATAATTCACCCCTCCACTTT. Protein product: CASSQYWAGDSYNSPLHF.

The chain employs TRBV29-1 and TRBJ1-4, with 9 bases that match TRBD1. Per germline, CDR1 SQVTM and CDR2 ANQGSEA. This CDR3 is 16 amino acids long. V lost 2 bases, J lost 8 bases, and 12 bases stayed unmatched. The CDR3 spells CSVEPLGGQGEEKLFF. CDR3 coding DNA: TGCAGCGTTGAACCCCTCGGGGGACAGGGAGAGGAAAAACTGTTTTTT.

V and J are TRBV29-1 and TRBJ2-1; a possible D gene is TRBD2 (6 bases). Trimming removed 7 bases from V and 4 bases from J, with 17 bases in between. Germline CDR1 and CDR2: SQVTM and ANQGSEA. The CDR3 is 14 residues long. Here the CDR3 reads CSAGRFTDYNEQFF. The CDR3 DNA reads TGCAGCGCTGGGAGGTTTACAGATTACAATGAGCAGTTCTTC.

This clone was observed at least ten times. The chain couples TRBV6-1 to TRBJ1-1, with TRBD1 identical over 9 bases. Germline lookup yields CDR1 MNHNS and CDR2 SASEGT. This CDR3 region has 14 residues. With V trimmed by 5 bases and J by 12 bases, 13 bases remained unmatched. The CDR3 sequence: CASSITGGLSPPFF. DNA for the CDR3: TGTGCCAGCAGTATAACAGGGGGCTTATCCCCCCCTTTCTTT.

This sequence joins TRBV29-1 and TRBJ1-1; 7 bases line up with TRBD1. This CDR3 spans 13 amino acids. Trimming removed 5 bases from V and 4 bases from J; junction bases left unmatched: 7. Germline CDR1 is SQVTM and CDR2 is ANQGSEA. This CDR3 is CSVKGAPLTEAFF. For the CDR3, the DNA is TGCAGCGTTAAGGGGGCGCCGCTCACTGAAGCTTTCTTT.

This sequence joins TRBV7-8 and TRBJ2-2; 11 bases align to TRBD2. CDR3 length: 17 residues. Germline V gene data show CDR1 as SGHVS and CDR2 as FQNEAQ. The ends lost 3 bases at V and 3 bases at J; junction bases unmatched: 6. The CDR3 nucleotides read TGTGCCAGCAGCTTGATTAGCGGGAGGGAGGACACCGGGGAGCTGTTTTTT. As protein: CASSLISGREDTGELFF.

This clone was counted only a few times. The chain recombines TRBV27 with TRBJ1-1; D ambiguous. This CDR3 is built from 11 residues. Germline V gives CDR1 MNHEY, CDR2 SMNVEV (reference sequence). Deletions cut 10 bases from V and 4 bases from J, with 10 bases between. CDR3 bases: TGTGCCACCAAGCGTGGCACTGAAGCTTTCTTT. Protein: CATKRGTEAFF.

This clone is judged medium-sized. The V gene is TRBV30, the J gene TRBJ1-5; D remains ambiguous. The CDR3 is made up of 13 amino acids. Trimming pared 1 base from V and 10 bases from J, leaving 14 bases between. From germline, CDR1 is GTSNPN and CDR2 SVGIG (reference sequence). CDR3 region: CAWSEKGGGPQHF. CDR3 bases: TGTGCCTGGAGTGAGAAAGGAGGAGGCCCCCAGCATTTT.

J is TRBJ2-5 and V is TRBV5-8; the match to TRBD2 covers 9 bases. J lost 2 bases, V lost 4 bases, and 9 bases had no gene match. The CDR3 is 16 amino acids. CDR1 SGHTS and CDR2 YDEGEE come from the germline V gene. Here the CDR3 DNA reads TGTGCCAGCAGCCCCTTAGGAGCGGGGGGACAAGAGACCCAGTACTTC. As protein: CASSPLGAGGQETQYF. Looking up the rest from reference TRBV5-8 and TRBJ2-5 gives the full variable domain: EAGVTQSPTHLIKTRGQQATLRCSPISGHTSVYWYQQALGLGLQFLLWYDEGEERNRGNFPPRFSGRQFPNYSSELNVNALELEDSALYLCASSPLGAGGQETQYFGPGTRLLVL.

Only one count was recorded for this clone. CDR3 sequence reads: CASRRGSDSPLHF. The CDR3 region has the DNA TGTGCCAGCCGCAGGGGTAGCGATTCACCCCTCCACTTT. The rearrangement links TRBV2 to TRBJ1-6, with D maybe TRBD1 (6 bases). V was clipped by 8 bases and J by 8 bases, with 13 bases between them. The CDR3 consists of 13 residues. In germline, CDR1 is SNHLY, CDR2 FYNNEI.

The table lists this clone with a few counts. The genes are TRBV5-4 and TRBJ1-1; D gene ambiguous. The germline V and J ends were trimmed by 2 bases and 6 bases, with 17 bases remaining between them. Germline CDR1 is SGHNT and CDR2 is YYREEE (reference sequence). This CDR3 is built from 15 residues. CDR3 sequence reads: CASSLIGSEGSEAFF. In nucleotides, the CDR3 is TGTGCCAGCAGCTTAATAGGCAGTGAGGGTTCTGAAGCTTTCTTT.

This chain connects TRBV30 to TRBJ1-3; D ambiguous. CDR1 is GTSNPN and CDR2 is SVGIG in the germline V gene (reference sequence). The CDR3 loop spans 14 amino acids. V lost 4 bases and J 1 base, leaving 11 bases between the germline ends. In DNA form, the CDR3 reads TGTGCCTGGATTAACAGCTTTTCTGGAAACACCATATATTTT. Residues: CAWINSFSGNTIYF.

The V and J genes are TRBV5-5 and TRBJ1-1; 8 nucleotides line up with TRBD1. After removal of 4 bases from V and 0 bases from J, the junction contained 5 bases not matched to a gene. CDR1 is SGHKS and CDR2 is YYEKEE in the germline V gene (reference sequence). The CDR3 length is 15 residues. This CDR3 reads CASSPRDRMNTEAFF. The CDR3 nucleotides read TGTGCCAGCAGCCCCCGGGACAGGATGAACACTGAAGCTTTCTTT. The entire variable domain, with the rest obtained from reference TRBV5-5 and TRBJ1-1, is as follows: DAGVTQSPTHLIKTRGQQVTLRCSPISGHKSVSWYQQVLGQGPQFIFQYYEKEERGRGNFPDRFSARQFPNYSSELNVNALLLGDSALYLCASSPRDRMNTEAFFGQGTRLTVV.

This clone appeared a few times. V gene TRBV29-1 combines with J gene TRBJ2-4; 8 positions match TRBD1. CDR3 length: 12 residues. The V and J ends lost 7 bases and 8 bases, in that order; junction bases with no gene match: 7. The germline CDR1 and CDR2 sequences are SQVTM and ANQGSEA. Here the CDR3 reads CSAAGQGDIQYF. As DNA, the CDR3 is TGCAGCGCCGCTGGACAGGGTGACATTCAGTACTTC. The entire variable domain, with the rest obtained from reference TRBV29-1 and TRBJ2-4, is as follows: SAVISQKPSRDICQRGTSLTIQCQVDSQVTMMFWYRQQPGQSLTLIATANQGSEATYESGFVIDKFPISRPNLTFSTLTVSNMSPEDSSIYLCSAAGQGDIQYFGAGTRLSVL.

The rearrangement joins TRBV7-6 to TRBJ2-1, with a possible D match to TRBD1 (5 bases). This CDR3 region has 16 residues. The germline CDR1 and CDR2 sequences are SGHVS and FNYEAQ. V lost 2 bases and J 6 bases, leaving 17 bases between the germline ends. The CDR3 DNA is TGTGCCAGCAGCTTAAGACAGCTTGCCCGGTCCAATGAGCAGTTCTTC. Translating gives CASSLRQLARSNEQFF.

This clone was detected only a few times. The rearrangement links TRBV29-1 to TRBJ1-1; D is perhaps TRBD1 (6 bases). V lost 6 bases and J lost 0, with 14 bases in between. CDR1 is SQVTM, CDR2 ANQGSEA, per germline. This CDR3 is built from 14 residues. CDR3 DNA sequence: TGCAGCGTCTCGCAGGGGTCGCTGAACACTGAAGCTTTCTTT. Translation: CSVSQGSLNTEAFF. Filled out from reference TRBV29-1 and TRBJ1-1, the complete variable domain reads SAVISQKPSRDICQRGTSLTIQCQVDSQVTMMFWYRQQPGQSLTLIATANQGSEATYESGFVIDKFPISRPNLTFSTLTVSNMSPEDSSIYLCSVSQGSLNTEAFFGQGTRLTVV.